This TCR beta chain came from a study of T cell clusters in autoimmune cytopenias. Whole-study results and caveats: TRB repertoire shifts in secondary cytopenia and chronic lymphocytic leukemia mostly reflected lymphoma, not autoimmunity.

With respect to this clonotype: Its antigen is unknown.

Multiplex touch-down PCR amplified TRB using TRB-A and TRB-B pools in one tube. TCRdb re-analyzed the multiplex PCR reads; it lists each CDR3 protein once, without DNA. The sample includes around 5,000 distinct CDR3 sequences. Each sample's input was around 250 ng genomic DNA, 38,000 or so genome equivalents. Germline values: CDR1 LNHDA, CDR2 SQIVND (reference sequence). This CDR3 region has 13 residues. The data also belong to a second study, concerning T cell repertoires in aging, cancer and after chemotherapy. That work contributes: Healthy donors lost TCR diversity with age mainly through richness, cancer patients through richness and evenness. These repertoire data do not allow conclusions about immunological memory after chemotherapy.

This chain links TRBV19 with TRBJ1-2. The sequenced sample consisted of peripheral blood. The sequence came from a human donor in good health. This chain's CDR3 is CASSFQGSDGYTF.